A selection of T cell receptor beta chains follows, all from one sample in a study of OX40 agonist ivuxolimab in advanced cancers. Clones were sequenced by immunoSEQ multiplex PCR, and TCRdb holds only the in-frame ones, with some missing. The sample has 71,000 or so clones; approximately 80% are singletons. Sample: CD4+ or CD8+ T cells sorted from blood, taken in a trial of the OX40 agonist ivuxolimab. These receptors originate from an adult with an advanced solid tumor such as melanoma, head and neck, liver or kidney cancer. Each CDR3 is given with its conserved first and last residue. A D gene is named only where the DNA matches it firmly. For some rows the clone size is stated as once, few or many, or as a class when expanded; others skip it.

>.|14|.|TRBV7-9|TRBJ2-7
CASSLENGVGEQYF
TGTGCCAGCAGCTTAGAGAACGGTGTTGGCGAGCAGTACTTC
>.|15|.|TRBV6-6|TRBJ2-1
CASSSAPGDRNEQFF
TGTGCCAGCAGTTCCGCCCCAGGGGATCGTAATGAGCAGTTCTTC
>.|14|.|TRBV5-1|TRBJ2-3
CASSFSVSTDTQYF
TGCGCCAGCAGCTTTAGCGTAAGCACAGATACGCAGTATTTT
>TRBD2|16|.|TRBV9|TRBJ2-7
CASSASLAGASYEQYF
TGTGCCAGCAGCGCCTCGTTAGCGGGAGCCTCCTACGAGCAGTACTTC
>.|16|.|TRBV5-6|TRBJ1-1
CASSPTDSGRNTEAFF
TGTGCCAGCAGCCCTACGGACTCCGGGCGGAACACTGAAGCTTTCTTT
>TRBD1|16|.|TRBV18|TRBJ2-7
CASSLRKTGGRDEQYF
TGTGCCAGCTCACTAAGGAAGACAGGGGGTCGCGACGAGCAGTACTTC
>.|15|.|TRBV11-3|TRBJ2-5
CASSLGQGEGETQYF
TGTGCCAGCAGCTTAGGGCAGGGCGAAGGGGAGACCCAGTACTTC
>TRBD1|13|.|TRBV6-5|TRBJ1-4
CASGGTGEEKLFF
TGTGCCAGCGGAGGAACAGGGGAGGAAAAACTGTTTTTT
>.|14|.|TRBV7-9|TRBJ1-1
CASSLSLEGTKAFF
TGTGCCAGCAGCTTGAGTTTAGAGGGGACAAAAGCTTTCTTT
>.|15|.|TRBV7-2|TRBJ1-1
CASSSRDRVNTEAFF
TGTGCCAGCAGCTCCCGGGACCGGGTGAACACTGAAGCTTTCTTT
>TRBD1|16|.|TRBV7-9|TRBJ1-2
CASSHEGGQGNYGYTF
TGTGCCAGCAGCCACGAGGGGGGACAGGGGAACTATGGCTACACCTTC
>TRBD1|13|medium-sized|TRBV2|TRBJ1-1
CASSGQELTEAFF
TGTGCCAGCAGCGGACAGGAGCTCACTGAAGCTTTCTTT
>TRBD2|16|.|TRBV28|TRBJ2-7
CASSEPGLAGVGEQYF
TGTGCCAGCAGTGAACCGGGACTAGCGGGAGTGGGCGAGCAGTACTTC
>.|15|.|TRBV5-1|TRBJ1-3
CASSLGHGVVDTIYF
TGCGCCAGCAGCTTGGGCCATGGGGTTGTAGACACCATATATTTT
>.|12|.|TRBV19|TRBJ2-2
CASHTSTGELFF
TGTGCCAGTCACACTTCTACCGGGGAGCTGTTTTTT
>.|15|few|TRBV6-6|TRBJ2-1
CASSYSQGPYNEQFF
TGTGCCAGCAGTTACTCTCAGGGACCATACAATGAGCAGTTCTTC
>TRBD2|14|.|TRBV9|TRBJ2-3
CASSVAGVPDTQYF
TGTGCCAGCAGCGTCGCGGGGGTCCCAGATACGCAGTATTTT
>TRBD1|18|.|TRBV18|TRBJ2-6
CASSPRTGGLSGANVLTF
TGTGCCAGCTCACCGAGGACAGGGGGCTTATCTGGGGCCAACGTCCTGACTTTC
>.|14|few|TRBV7-3|TRBJ2-3
CASRETASTDTQYF
TGTGCCAGCAGAGAGACAGCTAGCACAGATACGCAGTATTTT
>TRBD1|14|once|TRBV5-4|TRBJ1-1
CASSLGQGAAEAFF
TGTGCCAGCAGCTTAGGACAGGGGGCGGCTGAAGCTTTCTTT
>.|17|.|TRBV4-1|TRBJ2-7
CASSQDGLSGQAYEQYF
TGCGCCAGCAGCCAAGACGGACTATCGGGACAAGCCTACGAGCAGTACTTC
>.|15|.|TRBV7-2|TRBJ1-5
CASSLDGQPTQPQHF
TGTGCCAGCAGCTTAGATGGACAGCCTACTCAGCCCCAGCATTTT
>.|13|.|TRBV4-3|TRBJ1-1
CASSVMGGTEAFF
TGCGCCAGCAGCGTGATGGGGGGCACTGAAGCTTTCTTT
>.|12|.|TRBV28|TRBJ2-1
CATRTSYNEQFF
TGTGCCACCCGGACCTCCTACAATGAGCAGTTCTTC
>TRBD2|14|.|TRBV28|TRBJ2-5
CASSPRAAGETQYF
TGTGCCAGCAGTCCCCGCGCAGCGGGGGAGACCCAGTACTTC
>.|12|.|TRBV30|TRBJ1-3
CAWKGPGNTIYF
TGTGCCTGGAAGGGTCCTGGAAACACCATATATTTT
>.|13|.|TRBV7-2|TRBJ2-3
CASSSLRTDTQYF
TGTGCCAGCAGCTCTCTAAGAACAGATACGCAGTATTTT
>.|13|.|TRBV6-1|TRBJ2-2
CASSWQLTGELFF
TGTGCCAGCAGTTGGCAGCTCACCGGGGAGCTGTTTTTT
>.|12|.|TRBV6-5|TRBJ1-2
CASLGRDRGYTF
TGTGCCAGCCTGGGTAGGGATCGTGGCTACACCTTC
>.|12|.|TRBV7-2|TRBJ2-5
CASSLDYETQYF
TGTGCCAGCAGCTTAGATTATGAGACCCAGTACTTC
>.|11|.|TRBV7-2|TRBJ2-1
CASSLVSEQFF
TGTGCCAGCAGCTTAGTCAGTGAGCAGTTCTTC
>TRBD1|17|.|TRBV28|TRBJ1-1
CASSLWATGGWDTEAFF
TGTGCCAGCAGCCTGTGGGCTACAGGGGGCTGGGACACTGAAGCTTTCTTT
>.|14|.|TRBV21-1|TRBJ1-2
CASSHRTGLYGYTF
TGTGCCAGCAGCCATCGGACAGGACTCTATGGCTACACCTTC
>.|16|.|TRBV7-8|TRBJ2-7
CASSLGGGGAAREQYF
TGTGCCAGCAGCTTAGGGGGAGGCGGGGCGGCTCGGGAGCAGTACTTC
>TRBD2|16|.|TRBV5-1|TRBJ2-1
CASSLGPSGSGYEQFF
TGCGCCAGCAGCTTGGGTCCGAGCGGGAGTGGCTATGAGCAGTTCTTC
>.|13|.|TRBV2|TRBJ1-5
CASRGEGNQPQHF
TGTGCCAGCAGGGGCGAGGGCAATCAGCCCCAGCATTTT
>.|15|.|TRBV7-8|TRBJ1-3
CASSLTAFSGNTIYF
TGTGCCAGCAGCTTAACGGCCTTCTCTGGAAACACCATATATTTT
>.|13|few|TRBV10-2|TRBJ1-1
CASSGRIPSGAFF
TGCGCCAGCAGTGGACGAATCCCATCGGGGGCTTTCTTT
>.|16|many|TRBV14|TRBJ2-5
CASSQGLRAFQETQYF
TGTGCCAGCAGCCAAGGCCTCAGGGCCTTCCAAGAGACCCAGTACTTC
>.|13|.|TRBV4-3|TRBJ1-6
CASSWGRDSPLHF
TGCGCCAGCAGCTGGGGACGTGACTCACCCCTCCACTTT
>.|13|.|TRBV6-5|TRBJ2-7
CASRDSLLYEQYF
TGTGCCAGCAGAGACAGCCTACTCTACGAGCAGTACTTC
>.|13|.|TRBV6-1|TRBJ1-4
CASSESGSEKLFF
TGTGCCAGCAGTGAAAGTGGGAGTGAAAAACTGTTTTTT
>TRBD1|15|.|TRBV7-9|TRBJ1-2
CASSLLGQGDYGYTF
TGTGCCAGCAGCTTATTAGGCCAGGGGGACTATGGCTACACCTTC
>TRBD2|17|once|TRBV5-4|TRBJ2-1
CASSQEPAGGTLNEQFF
TGCGCCAGCAGCCAAGAGCCAGCGGGAGGGACCCTCAATGAGCAGTTCTTC
>TRBD2|15|.|TRBV7-9|TRBJ2-5
CASSRLAGGPGEQYF
TGTGCCAGCAGCCGGCTAGCGGGAGGGCCGGGGGAGCAGTACTTC
>.|13|.|TRBV28|TRBJ2-3
CASTRYGSDTQYF
TGTGCCAGCACGCGGTATGGTTCGGATACGCAGTATTTT
>TRBD1|15|.|TRBV7-8|TRBJ2-2
CASRPTGGNTGELFF
TGTGCCAGCAGACCGACAGGGGGCAATACCGGGGAGCTGTTTTTT
>.|16|.|TRBV7-6|TRBJ2-6
CASSSIGGSGANVLTF
TGTGCCAGCAGCTCAATAGGCGGGTCTGGGGCCAACGTCCTGACTTTC
>.|17|.|TRBV14|TRBJ1-3
CASSKIQRGGTGNTIYF
TGTGCCAGCAGCAAAATACAACGAGGAGGGACTGGAAACACCATATATTTT
>.|14|.|TRBV28|TRBJ2-7
CASRPRGRYYEQYF
TGTGCCAGCAGGCCCCGGGGCCGGTACTACGAGCAGTACTTC
>.|14|.|TRBV28|TRBJ1-2
CASRTDNFNYGYTF
TGTGCCAGCAGGACCGACAACTTTAACTATGGCTACACCTTC
>TRBD1|15|.|TRBV4-1|TRBJ2-2
CASSHGTGSAGELFF
TGCGCCAGCAGCCACGGGACAGGGAGCGCCGGGGAGCTGTTTTTT
>.|15|once|TRBV5-4|TRBJ1-1
CASSSGAGGGTEAFF
TGTGCCAGCAGCTCAGGGGCGGGGGGTGGCACTGAAGCTTTCTTT
>TRBD2|16|.|TRBV6-6|TRBJ2-5
CASSYVGGAGDETQYF
TGTGCCAGCAGTTACGTCGGGGGAGCGGGGGATGAGACCCAGTACTTC